This T cell receptor beta chain comes out of a study of shared clonotypes between healthy human individuals. Overall study results and limits: Generally, naive subsets (rather than memory subsets) showed larger estimated richness.

The method was immunoSEQ multiplex PCR; TCRdb's version includes in-frame clones alone and lacks a portion of them. The sample lists roughly 640,000 clones, over 65% occurring once. V lost 7 bases to trimming and J lost 5 bases, with 21 bases between them. The CDR3 is made up of 15 amino acids. Germline lookup yields CDR1 MDHEN and CDR2 SYDVKM. As to this clone: The antigen is unknown.

This rearrangement joins TRBV28 to TRBJ2-7, with D unresolved. The specimen sequenced was memory CD4+ T cells sorted from blood. Subset defined: CD45RA-negative fraction. The TCR originated in a woman aged 25 to 45 in good health. As DNA, the CDR3 is TGTGCCAGCATCCAAGTAGGCTCAGGAGTCAACGAGCAGTACTTC. Protein: CASIQVGSGVNEQYF.